This record looks at one TCR beta chain sequence and its context. The length of the CDR3 is 15 residues. Each of the donors had roughly 9.1 milliliters of peripheral blood drawn into EDTA-treated Vacutainer tubes. The data derive from a study of blood T cells in healthy people across ages. The use of a sample-barcoded 5' primer and a J-beta primer mix characterized a second PCR of roughly 6 to 12 cycles. TCRdb itself ran the 5' RACE reads through MiXCR, one entry per CDR3 protein. The sample shows roughly 790,000 distinct CDR3 sequences, 35% to 45% of them seen only once. This chain uses TRBV21-1 with TRBJ2-1; TRBD2, the table's D call, was not compared with the DNA. TRBV21-1 is labeled a pseudogene. Input material: blood. The origin of this receptor is a woman in her fifties or sixties in good health. The CDR3 sequence: CASSKRGVVCETQFF. CDR3 in DNA: TGTGCCAGCAGCAAACGGGGAGTAGTTTGCGAGACCCAGTTCTTC.